The 16 T cell receptor beta chains reported below all come from one sample, sequenced in a study of blood T cells in healthy people across ages (dated by TCRdb to 2013 to 2016). Preparation of the library involved 5' RACE. Reads for this sample came from an Illumina HiSeq 2500. A second PCR of roughly 6 to 11 cycles was performed with a sample-barcoded 5' primer and a J-beta primer mix. The public reads were quality trimmed at Q25 with fastp and then assembled into clones with MiXCR by TCRdb, keeping productive beta chains. Entries are consolidated by CDR3 protein sequence, retaining the most common genes and DNA. The sample table contains some 880,000 distinct CDR3 sequences; only one count was recorded for about 34% of them. The top ten hold approximately 12% of the sample. Sequencing was done on a sample of blood. The receptor source for this set is a man younger than 35 in good health.

This clonotype was seen ten or more times. The genes are TRBV6-2 or TRBV6-3 and TRBJ2-5; D is unclear. The CDR3 runs 16 residues. Germline V gives CDR1 MNHEY, CDR2 SVGEGT. Trimming took 6 bases from V and 5 from J, leaving 22 bases between them. The CDR3 coding sequence is TGTGCCAGCAGCTCCCCCCTAGTGGGTTCGATGGAGACCCAGTACTTC. Translation: CASSSPLVGSMETQYF.

This clonotype showed up many times. The rearrangement links TRBV28 to TRBJ2-1; TRBD2 matches at 11 bases. With V trimmed by 4 bases and J by 6 bases, 14 bases remained unmatched. This CDR3 has 18 residues. Germline values: CDR1 MDHEN, CDR2 SYDVKM. The CDR3: CASSSYLAGGPWGNEQFF. The CDR3 bases are TGTGCCAGCAGTTCATATTTAGCGGGGGGGCCATGGGGCAATGAGCAGTTCTTC.

The table lists this clonotype with many counts. Here the CDR3 DNA reads TGTGCCAGCAGTTTGGTCAACACCGGGGAGCTGTTTTTT. Amino acid sequence: CASSLVNTGELFF. V gene TRBV6-5 combines with J gene TRBJ2-2; no firm D call. Germline assignment: CDR1 MNHEY and CDR2 SVGAGI. The V end was cut by 4 bases, the J end by 2 bases, with 5 bases between. The CDR3 consists of 13 residues.

Turning to this clonotype: This may be a read error, as it is one base from a much larger clone. The chain employs TRBV20-1 and TRBJ2-3; TRBD2 matches 9 bases. This CDR3 comprises 15 residues. The ends lost 5 bases at V and 4 bases at J; junction bases unmatched: 10. Germline V gives CDR1 DFQATT, CDR2 SNEGSKA (reference sequence). The CDR3 region is CSALPSGAIADTQYF. The CDR3 DNA is TGCAGTGCTCTTCCTAGCGGGGCGATCGCAGATACGCAGTATTTT.

This chain uses TRBV28 with TRBJ2-3, with 10 bases that match TRBD2. The trim removed 5 bases at V and 5 bases at J, leaving 7 bases unmatched. Germline V gene sequence: CDR1 MDHEN, CDR2 SYDVKM. This CDR3 contains 15 residues. The CDR3 DNA sequence: TGTGCCAGCAGTAAGAGCGGGGGGGTCTTAGATACGCAGTATTTT. Translation gives CASSKSGGVLDTQYF.

This clonotype has more than one count but fewer than ten. This chain links TRBV6-5 with TRBJ1-5; tentatively, D is TRBD1 (5 bases). Germline loops: CDR1 MNHEY, CDR2 SVGAGI. Deletions cut 2 bases from V and 1 base from J, with 9 bases between. The CDR3 has 15 amino acids. The CDR3 DNA is TGTGCCAGCAGTTACGGGGCAGGGAGCAATCAGCCCCAGCATTTT. It is translated as CASSYGAGSNQPQHF.

Points on this clonotype: The junction differs from germline at one of its ends, possibly a read error. CDR3 in amino acids: CVSSWDRALSNQPQHF. In DNA, the CDR3 is TGTGTCAGCAGTTGGGACAGGGCTCTTAGCAATCAGCCCCAGCATTTT. This sequence joins TRBV6-5 and TRBJ1-5, with 9 nucleotides matching TRBD1. This CDR3 has 16 amino acids. Germline CDR1 is MNHEY and CDR2 is SVGAGI.

The chain recombines TRBV25-1 with TRBJ2-3; TRBD1 agrees at 7 bases. The V gene's germline CDR1 is MGHDK and CDR2 SYGVNS. The junction had 11 bases not matched to a gene; V was cut back by 4 bases and J by 4 bases. This CDR3 is built from 16 residues. CDR3 protein: CASSAFRGTVADTQYF. The CDR3 DNA reads as TGTGCCAGCAGTGCTTTCAGGGGGACAGTGGCAGATACGCAGTATTTT.

The chain uses TRBV2 and TRBJ1-1, with D perhaps TRBD1 (6 bases). Germline V lookup: CDR1 SNHLY, CDR2 FYNNEI. V was pared by 5 bases and J by 4 bases, with 14 bases between. The CDR3 totals 14 residues. CDR3 nucleotide sequence: TGTGCCAGCAGTCCGCAGGGGACGAGCACTGAAGCTTTCTTT. Amino acids: CASSPQGTSTEAFF.

About this clonotype: A junction boundary mismatches the germline segment, possibly from a read error. DNA of the CDR3: TGTACCAGCAGGGGCGGGATACCAGAGCAGTACTTC. Its protein product is CTSRGGIPEQYF. This chain connects TRBV27 to TRBJ2-5; D tentatively fits TRBD1 or TRBD2 (6 bases each). The CDR3 loop spans 12 amino acids. The germline V gene has CDR1 MNHEY and CDR2 SMNVEV (reference sequence).

The chain is built from TRBV20-1 and TRBJ1-4; D remains unclear. The CDR3 loop spans 14 amino acids. The germline V and J ends were trimmed by 2 bases and 8 bases, with 15 bases remaining between them. CDR1 DFQATT and CDR2 SNEGSKA come from the germline V gene (reference sequence). CDR3 region: CSARNEGYGEKLFF. CDR3 DNA: TGCAGTGCTAGAAATGAAGGGTATGGCGAAAAACTGTTTTTT.

This chain joins TRBV29-1 and TRBJ2-1, with a tentative D call TRBD2 (5 bases). Judging by the DNA end, TRBJ2-7 fits better; the J call may be wrong. The CDR3 spans 13 residues. Germline loops: CDR1 SQVTM, CDR2 ANQGSEA. In DNA, the CDR3 is TGCAGCTCCGGACGGGGATCCTACAATGAGCAGTACTTC. Residues: CSSGRGSYNEQYF.

This clonotype was observed a single time. The J gene is TRBJ2-5, the V gene TRBV5-1; D uncertain. From germline, CDR1 is SGHRS and CDR2 YFSETQ. The CDR3 is 13 amino acids. V shed 4 bases and J shed 11 bases, with 18 bases lying between them. The CDR3 coding sequence is TGCGCCAGCAGCGTGGAGATATTGGGTGAGCAGTACTTC. Its translation: CASSVEILGEQYF.

The CDR3 loop is CATSDSASSETQYF. The CDR3, as DNA: TGTGCCACCAGTGATTCGGCCTCGTCAGAGACCCAGTACTTC. This chain uses TRBV24-1 with TRBJ2-5; D is unclear. This CDR3 is 14 amino acids long. V lost 2 bases and J lost 4, with 10 bases in between. Looked up from germline, CDR1 is KGHDR and CDR2 is SFDVKD.

This clonotype was seen at least ten times. The gene calls are TRBV20-1 and TRBJ2-1, with D hard to call. The V end lost 7 bases, the J end lost 8 bases, and 12 bases lay between the germline ends. CDR3 length: 11 residues. Germline V gene lookup returns CDR1 DFQATT and CDR2 SNEGSKA (reference sequence). The CDR3 reads CSGPTGDEQFF. In nucleotides, the CDR3 is TGCAGTGGACCTACGGGCGATGAGCAGTTCTTC.

Concerning this clonotype: This clone may be a read error of a much larger clone one base away. The rearrangement uses TRBV12-3 or TRBV12-4 and TRBJ1-2; tentative D call: TRBD1 (5 bases). The CDR3 covers 13 residues. CDR3 residues: CAGSYDSYYGYTF. CDR3 DNA sequence: TGTGCCGGCAGCTATGACAGCTACTATGGCTACACCTTC.